Presented here are 20 T cell receptor beta chains from one specimen sequenced in a study of cytomegalovirus exposure and HLA in healthy donors. A multiplex PCR was run with 60 Vbeta primers and 13 Jbeta primers. The assay was immunoSEQ multiplex PCR, and TCRdb's table has in-frame clones only and misses some. There are some 150,000 clones in the sample; 75% to 90% occur only once, and about 1.5% lies in the top ten. What was sequenced was PBMCs. Receptors were obtained from a man aged 35 to 55 in good health and CMV-seronegative.

The V gene is TRBV27, the J gene TRBJ2-2; no clear D gene. Deletions cut 4 bases from V and 0 bases from J, with 3 bases between. This CDR3 contains 13 residues. Germline V gene sequence: CDR1 MNHEY, CDR2 SMNVEV (reference sequence). CDR3 region: CASSSTNTGELFF. The CDR3 DNA sequence: TGTGCCAGCAGTTCCACGAACACCGGGGAGCTGTTTTTT.

The chain employs TRBV6-5 and TRBJ2-2; D call uncertain. The V gene's germline CDR1 is MNHEY and CDR2 SVGAGI. V was cut by 4 bases and J by 6 bases, with 12 bases left in between. This CDR3 has 14 amino acids. This CDR3 reads CASSLAYVSGELFF. CDR3 sequence (DNA): TGTGCCAGCAGTTTGGCATACGTCTCCGGGGAGCTGTTTTTT.

The chain couples TRBV2 to TRBJ1-2; TRBD1 aligns across 8 bases. Trimming removed 7 bases from V and 4 bases from J; junction bases left unmatched: 8. The CDR3 spans 14 residues. Germline CDR1 SNHLY, CDR2 FYNNEI. The CDR3 coding sequence is TGTGCCAGCACCCCTAGGACAGGGAGCTATGGCTACACCTTC. It translates to CASTPRTGSYGYTF.

This clone has a single count. The chain links TRBV7-2 to TRBJ1-6; D might be TRBD1 (5 bases). Trimming shortened V by 1 base and J by 8 bases, and 15 bases separated the two germline ends. Germline V lookup: CDR1 SGHTA, CDR2 FQGNSA. There are 16 residues in the CDR3. The CDR3 coding sequence is TGTGCCAGCAGCTTAGGGTGGGCCAGGGAGGATTCACCCCTCCACTTT. Protein product: CASSLGWAREDSPLHF.

CDR3 region: CASSITGGETQYF. The CDR3 DNA reads as TGTGCCAGTAGTATAACAGGGGGAGAGACCCAGTACTTC. The rearrangement joins TRBV19 to TRBJ2-5; 8 bases fit TRBD1. The CDR3 has 13 amino acids. Germline trimming cut 2 bases from V and 4 bases from J; bases unmatched to any gene: 0. The germline CDR1 and CDR2 sequences are LNHDA and SQIVND (reference sequence).

CDR3 bases: TGCAGCGTTGTGGGGACTAGCGGGAGGCCCTACAATGAGCAGTTCTTC. It yields the protein CSVVGTSGRPYNEQFF. This chain connects TRBV29-1 to TRBJ2-1; 15 bases are shared with TRBD2. The CDR3 contains 16 residues. CDR1 SQVTM and CDR2 ANQGSEA come from the germline V gene. V was clipped by 4 bases and J by 2 bases; unmatched bases: 3.

J is TRBJ2-5 and V is TRBV4-3; 10 bases agree with TRBD2. The DNA end is a closer match to TRBJ2-7, so the J assignment may be wrong. The CDR3 contains 15 residues. The germline V gene has CDR1 LGHNA and CDR2 YSLEER. The CDR3 is CASSQEREGFYEQYF. DNA for the CDR3: TGCGCCAGCAGCCAGGAGCGGGAGGGCTTCTACGAGCAGTACTTC.

Here the CDR3 DNA reads TGTGCCAGCAGTTTTGTTAGCGGGAGACTCGGCGAGCAGTACTTC. Protein sequence: CASSFVSGRLGEQYF. The rearrangement uses TRBV27 and TRBJ2-5; TRBD2 agrees at 9 bases. With the DNA end fitting TRBJ2-7 better, the J assignment may be wrong. Germline V lookup: CDR1 MNHEY, CDR2 SMNVEV (reference sequence). The CDR3 extends over 15 amino acids.

The sample holds one count of this clone. The rearrangement joins TRBV9 to TRBJ1-2; TRBD1 aligns across 10 bases. Germline CDR1 is SGDLS and CDR2 is YYNGEE. V lost 4 bases to trimming and J lost 0 bases; unmatched junction nucleotides: 6. The CDR3 runs 16 residues. The CDR3 bases are TGTGCCAGCAGCCCCGGCGGACAGGGGGCTAACTATGGCTACACCTTC. This encodes CASSPGGQGANYGYTF.

The chain combines TRBV5-1 with TRBJ2-5, with 7 positions matching TRBD1. The CDR3 loop spans 14 amino acids. Germline CDR1 is SGHRS and CDR2 is YFSETQ. V lost 3 bases to trimming and J lost 1 base; unmatched junction nucleotides: 3. The CDR3 loop is CASSSGTVQETQYF. CDR3 DNA sequence: TGCGCCAGCAGCTCCGGGACAGTCCAAGAGACCCAGTACTTC. The entire variable domain, with the rest obtained from reference TRBV5-1 and TRBJ2-5, is as follows: KAGVTQTPRYLIKTRGQQVTLSCSPISGHRSVSWYQQTPGQGLQFLFEYFSETQRNKGNFPGRFSGRQFSNSRSEMNVSTLELGDSALYLCASSSGTVQETQYFGPGTRLLVL.

CDR3 nucleotide sequence: TGTGCCAGCTACACGACAGGGAGCTCCTACAATGAGCAGTTCTTC. Translating gives CASYTTGSSYNEQFF. The chain employs TRBV27 and TRBJ2-1; 7 nucleotides agree with TRBD1. CDR3 length: 15 residues. Germline V lookup: CDR1 MNHEY, CDR2 SMNVEV (reference sequence). V dropped 8 bases and J dropped 0; count of bases not matched to a gene: 7.

This chain's CDR3 is CASSPKLHEKLFF. CDR3 in DNA: TGTGCCAGCAGCCCGAAACTTCATGAAAAACTGTTTTTT. The gene calls are TRBV4-2 and TRBJ1-4; D not certain. Germline values: CDR1 LGHNA, CDR2 YNFKEQ. CDR3 length: 13 amino acids. V was cut by 4 bases and J by 6 bases, with 9 bases left in between.

V is TRBV7-2 and J is TRBJ2-7; a weak D match, TRBD1 (5 bases). This CDR3 comprises 14 residues. Trimming pared 7 bases from V and 2 bases from J, leaving 15 bases between. Germline-derived CDR1 and CDR2 are SGHTA and FQGNSA. The CDR3 sequence: CASTIKGSPYEQYF. For the CDR3, the DNA is TGTGCCAGCACCATAAAGGGGTCTCCCTACGAGCAGTACTTC.

The chain links TRBV9 to TRBJ2-5; a weak D match, TRBD2 (5 bases). This CDR3 is built from 12 residues. Per the germline V gene, CDR1 is SGDLS and CDR2 is YYNGEE. V was pared by 3 bases and J by 4 bases, with 7 bases between. The CDR3 is CASSGEGETQYF. Written as DNA, the CDR3 is TGTGCCAGCAGCGGAGAGGGAGAGACCCAGTACTTC.

This chain connects TRBV5-1 to TRBJ2-3; 10 positions agree with TRBD2. The J segment lost 1 base and the V segment lost 6 bases, leaving 17 bases of the junction unmatched. Germline CDR1 reads SGHRS; CDR2 reads YFSETQ. This CDR3 has 19 amino acids. The CDR3 loop is CASKVRASGGRTGTDTQYF. Here the CDR3 DNA reads TGCGCCAGCAAGGTGCGGGCTAGCGGGGGCCGCACCGGCACAGATACGCAGTATTTT. Together with reference TRBV5-1 and TRBJ2-3, the CDR3 gives the full variable domain: KAGVTQTPRYLIKTRGQQVTLSCSPISGHRSVSWYQQTPGQGLQFLFEYFSETQRNKGNFPGRFSGRQFSNSRSEMNVSTLELGDSALYLCASKVRASGGRTGTDTQYFGPGTRLTVL.

Turning to this clone: Compared with germline, one end of the junction differs, possibly owing to a read error. The rearrangement uses TRBV2 and TRBJ1-4, with 7 positions matching TRBD1. Germline CDR1 and CDR2: SNHLY and FYNNEI. This CDR3 is 19 amino acids long. CDR3 region: CASSDPTGQVDFTTEKLFF. The CDR3 bases are TGTGCCAGCAGTGACCCTACCGGACAGGTTGACTTTACTACTGAAAAACTGTTTTTT.

The J gene is TRBJ2-3, the V gene TRBV29-1; D uncertain. CDR3 size: 15 residues. The germline V gene encodes CDR1 SQVTM and CDR2 ANQGSEA. Trimming shortened V by 8 bases and J by 6 bases, and 24 bases separated the two germline ends. CDR3 protein: CSIVPQRSPGDTQYF. Written as DNA, the CDR3 is TGCAGCATTGTCCCCCAAAGGTCCCCCGGGGATACGCAGTATTTT.

This chain links TRBV19 with TRBJ2-2; 11 nucleotides align to TRBD2. Unmatched junction bases numbered 5, after V lost 0 bases and J lost 5 bases. This CDR3 region has 17 residues. Germline lookup yields CDR1 LNHDA and CDR2 SQIVND (reference sequence). CDR3 sequence (DNA): TGTGCCAGTAGTATAGATCTAGCGGGAGGCGGAACCGGGGAGCTGTTTTTT. Amino acids: CASSIDLAGGGTGELFF.

CDR3 in amino acids: CASSQDDTSYEQYF. For the CDR3, the DNA is TGCGCCAGCAGCCAAGATGACACCTCCTACGAGCAGTACTTC. The chain employs TRBV4-1 and TRBJ2-7, with D uncertain. Germline V gives CDR1 MGHRA, CDR2 YSYEKL. The CDR3 covers 14 residues. Between the trimmed V and J ends, which lost 0 bases and 0 bases, there was a span of 6 bases.

The chain employs TRBV4-1 and TRBJ2-2; D gene unclear. The CDR3 has 14 residues. Germline CDR1 MGHRA, CDR2 YSYEKL. Trimming stripped 1 base from V and 7 bases from J, with 10 bases between. CDR3 loop: CASSQASRNGELFF. CDR3 bases: TGCGCCAGCAGCCAAGCTAGTCGGAACGGGGAGCTGTTTTTT.